The sequence of this T cell receptor beta chain was determined in a study of blood T cell repertoires in COVID-19. The CDR3 sequence is 16 residues long. Germline assignment: CDR1 SGHTA and CDR2 FQGNSA. V lost 0 bases to trimming and J lost 0 bases, with 11 bases between them. Among Cohort 3 donors, those recovered had two negative PCRs, clearance, or symptom resolution. The protocol was immunoSEQ multiplex PCR, while the TCRdb copy is restricted to in-frame clones and leaves out a portion. This table has 200,000 to 250,000 clones, around 90% appearing once. This chain uses TRBV7-2 with TRBJ1-1; D might be TRBD1 (6 bases). Sequencing was carried out using PBMCs or T cells enriched from blood (not recorded which). This TCR was recovered from a man under 40 who had recovered from COVID-19. In nucleotides, the CDR3 is TGTGCCAGCAGCTTAGCTATGGACAGAATGAACACTGAAGCTTTCTTT. Its protein product is CASSLAMDRMNTEAFF.